This T cell receptor (beta chain) was obtained from a study of cytomegalovirus exposure and HLA in healthy donors. Study information: Across around 400 genotyped donors, more than 75% landed in the Caucasian-associated ancestry cluster. Study-wide findings and caveats: CMV serostatus was the sole immune exposure data available.

To note about this clone: Its specificity is not known.

The PCR used 60 Vbeta and 13 Jbeta primers. Only in-frame clones appear in the TCRdb table, and some are missing; sequencing was by immunoSEQ multiplex PCR. Here the sample spans around 170,000 clones, approximately 79% being singletons. With 4 bases removed from V and 0 bases from J, the gap between germline ends came to 14 bases. CDR1 and CDR2 (germline): SGDLS, YYNGEE. The CDR3 runs 16 residues. Sample: PBMCs. The receptor's source is a woman in her thirties or forties in good health and CMV-seronegative. The V and J genes are TRBV9 and TRBJ2-1; maybe TRBD1 (6 bases). This CDR3 is CASSQTPDSSYNEQFF. CDR3 DNA sequence: TGTGCCAGCAGCCAAACTCCGGACAGCTCCTACAATGAGCAGTTCTTC. The full variable domain, in which reference TRBV9 and TRBJ2-1 provide the parts outside the CDR3, is DSGVTQTPKHLITATGQRVTLRCSPRSGDLSVYWYQQSLDQGLQFLIQYYNGEERAKGNILERFSAQQFPDLHSELNLSSLELGDSALYFCASSQTPDSSYNEQFFGPGTRLTVL.